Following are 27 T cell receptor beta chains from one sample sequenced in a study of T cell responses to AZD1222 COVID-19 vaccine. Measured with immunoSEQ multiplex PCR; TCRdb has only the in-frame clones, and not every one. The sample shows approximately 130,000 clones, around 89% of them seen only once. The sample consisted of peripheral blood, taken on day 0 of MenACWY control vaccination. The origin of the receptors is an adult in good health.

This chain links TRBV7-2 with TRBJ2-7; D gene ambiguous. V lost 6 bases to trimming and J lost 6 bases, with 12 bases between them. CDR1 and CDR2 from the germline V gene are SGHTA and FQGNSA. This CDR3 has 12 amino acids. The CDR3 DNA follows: TGTGCCAGCAGTTCCTTCGGTGGCGAGCAGTACTTC. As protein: CASSSFGGEQYF.

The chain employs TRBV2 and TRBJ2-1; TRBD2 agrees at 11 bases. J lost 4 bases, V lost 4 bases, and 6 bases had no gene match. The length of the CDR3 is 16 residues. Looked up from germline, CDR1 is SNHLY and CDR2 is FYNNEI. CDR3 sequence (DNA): TGTGCCAGCAGTGTACTAGCGGGAGCGGGTTACAATGAGCAGTTCTTC. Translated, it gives CASSVLAGAGYNEQFF.

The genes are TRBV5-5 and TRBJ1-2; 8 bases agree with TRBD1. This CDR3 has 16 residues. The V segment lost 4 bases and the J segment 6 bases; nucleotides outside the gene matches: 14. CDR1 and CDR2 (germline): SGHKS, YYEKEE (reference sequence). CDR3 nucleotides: TGTGCCAGCAGCCCTTCCCATTCGACAGGGGACCATGGCTACACCTTC. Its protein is CASSPSHSTGDHGYTF.

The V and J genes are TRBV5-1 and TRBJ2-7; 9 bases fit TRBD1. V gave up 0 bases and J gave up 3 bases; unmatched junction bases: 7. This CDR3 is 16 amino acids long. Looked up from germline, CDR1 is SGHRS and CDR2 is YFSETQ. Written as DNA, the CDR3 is TGCGCCAGCAGCTTGGGTGGGACAGGGTTGAACTACGAGCAGTACTTC. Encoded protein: CASSLGGTGLNYEQYF.

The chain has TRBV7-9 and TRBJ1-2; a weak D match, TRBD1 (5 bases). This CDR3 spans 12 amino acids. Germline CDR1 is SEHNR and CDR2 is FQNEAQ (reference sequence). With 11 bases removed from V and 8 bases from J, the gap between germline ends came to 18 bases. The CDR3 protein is CALGETAGGYTF. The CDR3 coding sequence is TGTGCCCTCGGGGAGACAGCCGGGGGCTACACCTTC.

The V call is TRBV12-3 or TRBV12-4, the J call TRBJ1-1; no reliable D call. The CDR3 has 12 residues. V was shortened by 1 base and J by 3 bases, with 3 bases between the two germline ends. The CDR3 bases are TGTGCCAGCAGTTTAGGGTACACTGAAGCTTTCTTT. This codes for CASSLGYTEAFF.

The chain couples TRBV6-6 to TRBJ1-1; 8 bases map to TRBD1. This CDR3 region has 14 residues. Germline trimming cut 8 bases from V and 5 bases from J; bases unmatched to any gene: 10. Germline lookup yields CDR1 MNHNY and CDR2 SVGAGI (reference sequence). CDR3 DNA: TGTGCCAGCTCGGCCAGGGGGCGAGGAACTGAAGCTTTCTTT. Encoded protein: CASSARGRGTEAFF.

As DNA, the CDR3 is TGTGCCAGCACTCCGGGGACGGGCTATGGCTACACCTTC. Protein: CASTPGTGYGYTF. The chain recombines TRBV2 with TRBJ1-2, with D tentatively TRBD1 (5 bases). CDR1 and CDR2 (germline): SNHLY, FYNNEI. The CDR3 has 13 amino acids. V was trimmed by 7 bases and J by 4 bases, leaving 13 bases between them.

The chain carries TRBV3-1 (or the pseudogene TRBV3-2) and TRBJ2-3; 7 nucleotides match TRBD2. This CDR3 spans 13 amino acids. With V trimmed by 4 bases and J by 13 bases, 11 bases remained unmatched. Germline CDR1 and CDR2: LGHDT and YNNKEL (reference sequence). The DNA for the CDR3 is TGTGCCAGCAGCCCCGAGCAAACCCGGGGGGAGTATTTT. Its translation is CASSPEQTRGEYF.

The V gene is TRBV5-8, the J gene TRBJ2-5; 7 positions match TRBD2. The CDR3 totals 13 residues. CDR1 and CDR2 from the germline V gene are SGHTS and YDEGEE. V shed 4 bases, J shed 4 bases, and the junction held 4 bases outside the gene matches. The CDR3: CASSLGLIETQYF. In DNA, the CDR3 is TGTGCCAGCAGCCTGGGACTAATAGAGACCCAGTACTTC.

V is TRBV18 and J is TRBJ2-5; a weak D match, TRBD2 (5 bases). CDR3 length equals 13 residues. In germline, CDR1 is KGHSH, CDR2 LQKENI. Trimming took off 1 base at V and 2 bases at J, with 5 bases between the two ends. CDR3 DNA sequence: TGTGCCAGCTCACCACGCGGGCAAGAGACCCAGTACTTC. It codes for CASSPRGQETQYF.

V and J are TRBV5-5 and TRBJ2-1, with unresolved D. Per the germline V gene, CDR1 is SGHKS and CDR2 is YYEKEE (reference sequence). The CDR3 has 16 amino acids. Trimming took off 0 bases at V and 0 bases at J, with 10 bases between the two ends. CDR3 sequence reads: CASSLAMRSSYNEQFF. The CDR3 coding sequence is TGTGCCAGCAGCTTGGCCATGCGGTCCTCCTACAATGAGCAGTTCTTC.

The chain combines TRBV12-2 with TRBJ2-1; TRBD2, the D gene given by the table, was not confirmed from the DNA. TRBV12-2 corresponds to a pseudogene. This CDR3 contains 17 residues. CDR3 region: CASRFVRTSGTYNEQFF. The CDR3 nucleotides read TGTGCAAGTCGCTTTGTTAGGACTAGCGGGACCTACAATGAGCAGTTCTTC.

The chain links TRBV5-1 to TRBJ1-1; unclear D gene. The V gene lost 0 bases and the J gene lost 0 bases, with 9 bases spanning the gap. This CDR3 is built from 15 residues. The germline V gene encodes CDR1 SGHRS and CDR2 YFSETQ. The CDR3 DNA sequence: TGCGCCAGCAGCTTGGGTTCGGGCATGAACACTGAAGCTTTCTTT. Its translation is CASSLGSGMNTEAFF. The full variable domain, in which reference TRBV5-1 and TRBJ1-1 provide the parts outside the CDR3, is KAGVTQTPRYLIKTRGQQVTLSCSPISGHRSVSWYQQTPGQGLQFLFEYFSETQRNKGNFPGRFSGRQFSNSRSEMNVSTLELGDSALYLCASSLGSGMNTEAFFGQGTRLTVV.

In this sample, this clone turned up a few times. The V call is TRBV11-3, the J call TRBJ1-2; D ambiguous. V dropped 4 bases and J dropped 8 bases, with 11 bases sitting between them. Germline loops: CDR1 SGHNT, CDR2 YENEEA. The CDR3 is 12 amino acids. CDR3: CASSSAGGGYTF. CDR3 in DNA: TGTGCCAGCAGCTCCGCCGGCGGAGGCTACACCTTC.

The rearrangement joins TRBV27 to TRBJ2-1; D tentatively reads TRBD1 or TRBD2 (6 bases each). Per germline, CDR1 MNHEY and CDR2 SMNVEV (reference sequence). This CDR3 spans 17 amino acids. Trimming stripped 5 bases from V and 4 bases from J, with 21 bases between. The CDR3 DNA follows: TGTGCCAGCAGTCGCGATGCTGCGGGACATATTTACAATGAGCAGTTCTTC. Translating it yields CASSRDAAGHIYNEQFF.

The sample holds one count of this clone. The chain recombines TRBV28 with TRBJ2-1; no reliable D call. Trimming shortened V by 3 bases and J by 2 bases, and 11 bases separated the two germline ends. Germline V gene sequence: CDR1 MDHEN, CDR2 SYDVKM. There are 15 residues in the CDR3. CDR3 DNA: TGTGCCAGCAGTTTTAGACGGAGCCCCTACAATGAGCAGTTCTTC. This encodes CASSFRRSPYNEQFF. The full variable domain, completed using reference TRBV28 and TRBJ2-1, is DVKVTQSSRYLVKRTGEKVFLECVQDMDHENMFWYRQDPGLGLRLIYFSYDVKMKEKGDIPEGYSVSREKKERFSLILESASTNQTSMYLCASSFRRSPYNEQFFGPGTRLTVL.

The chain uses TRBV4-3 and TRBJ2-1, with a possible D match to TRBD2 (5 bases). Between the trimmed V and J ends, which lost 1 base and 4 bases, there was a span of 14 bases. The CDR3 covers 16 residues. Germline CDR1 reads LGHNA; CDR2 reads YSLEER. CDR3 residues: CASSQGQRSNYNEQFF. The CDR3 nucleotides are TGCGCCAGCAGCCAAGGGCAGCGGAGCAATTACAATGAGCAGTTCTTC.

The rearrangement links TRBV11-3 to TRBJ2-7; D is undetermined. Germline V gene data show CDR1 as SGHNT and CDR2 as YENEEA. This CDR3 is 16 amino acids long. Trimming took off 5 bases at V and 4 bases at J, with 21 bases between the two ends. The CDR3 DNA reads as TGTGCCAGCAGCCTACCACTGAAGGGCGGAGTATACGAGCAGTACTTC. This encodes CASSLPLKGGVYEQYF. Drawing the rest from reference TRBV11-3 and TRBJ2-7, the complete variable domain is EAGVVQSPRYKIIEKKQPVAFWCNPISGHNTLYWYLQNLGQGPELLIRYENEEAVDDSQLPKDRFSAERLKGVDSTLKIQPAELGDSAVYLCASSLPLKGGVYEQYFGPGTRLTVT.

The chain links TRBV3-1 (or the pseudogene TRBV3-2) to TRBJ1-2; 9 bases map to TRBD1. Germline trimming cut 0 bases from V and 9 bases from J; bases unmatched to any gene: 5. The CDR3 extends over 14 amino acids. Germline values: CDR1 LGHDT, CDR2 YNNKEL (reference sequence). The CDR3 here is CASSQDGTGSRYTF. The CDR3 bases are TGTGCCAGCAGCCAAGATGGGACAGGGTCCCGCTACACCTTC.

In nucleotides, the CDR3 is TGTGCCACCAGTGATTCACCTGGGGCGGGAGTCTACAATGAGCAGTTCTTC. This codes for CATSDSPGAGVYNEQFF. This chain links TRBV24-1 with TRBJ2-1; 7 bases fit TRBD2. This CDR3 is built from 17 residues. From germline, CDR1 is KGHDR and CDR2 SFDVKD. V shed 2 bases, J shed 3 bases, and the junction held 9 bases outside the gene matches.

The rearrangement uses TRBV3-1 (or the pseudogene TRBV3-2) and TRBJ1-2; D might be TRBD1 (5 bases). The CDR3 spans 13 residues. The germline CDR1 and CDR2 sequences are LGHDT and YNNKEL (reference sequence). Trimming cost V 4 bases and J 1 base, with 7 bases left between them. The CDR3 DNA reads TGTGCCAGCAGCCGCGACAGTAACTATGGCTACACCTTC. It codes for CASSRDSNYGYTF.

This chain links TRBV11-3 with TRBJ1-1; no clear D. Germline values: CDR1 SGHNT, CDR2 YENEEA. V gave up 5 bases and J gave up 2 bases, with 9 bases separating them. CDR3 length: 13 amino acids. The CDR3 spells CASSPLRNTEAFF. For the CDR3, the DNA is TGTGCCAGCAGCCCCCTGAGAAACACTGAAGCTTTCTTT.

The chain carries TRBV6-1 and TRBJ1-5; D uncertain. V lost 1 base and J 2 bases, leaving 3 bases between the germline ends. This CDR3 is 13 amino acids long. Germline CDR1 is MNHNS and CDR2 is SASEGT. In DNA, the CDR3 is TGTGCCAGCAGTGAAGAACGCAATCAGCCCCAGCATTTT. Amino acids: CASSEERNQPQHF.

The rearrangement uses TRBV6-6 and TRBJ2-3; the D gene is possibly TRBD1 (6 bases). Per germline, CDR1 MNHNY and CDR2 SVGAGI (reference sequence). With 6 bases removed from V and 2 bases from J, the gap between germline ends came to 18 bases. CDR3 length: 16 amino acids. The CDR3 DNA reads TGTGCCAGCAGGCATGGGGGCCAAGGACTCACAGATACGCAGTATTTT. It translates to CASRHGGQGLTDTQYF.

The CDR3 nucleotides read TGCGCCAGCAGCTTGGTCTCGGGACTAGGGTACAATGAGCAGTTCTTC. It encodes CASSLVSGLGYNEQFF. This chain links TRBV5-1 with TRBJ2-1; 8 bases line up with TRBD2. This CDR3 region has 16 residues. Trimming cost V 0 bases and J 4 bases; bases outside gene matches: 6. The germline V gene has CDR1 SGHRS and CDR2 YFSETQ.

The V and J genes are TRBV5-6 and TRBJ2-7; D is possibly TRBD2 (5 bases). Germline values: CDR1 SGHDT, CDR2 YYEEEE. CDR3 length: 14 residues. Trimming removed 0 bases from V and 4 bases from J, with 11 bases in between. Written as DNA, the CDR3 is TGTGCCAGCAGCTTGGGACCCACGGGGTACGAGCAGTACTTC. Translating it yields CASSLGPTGYEQYF.